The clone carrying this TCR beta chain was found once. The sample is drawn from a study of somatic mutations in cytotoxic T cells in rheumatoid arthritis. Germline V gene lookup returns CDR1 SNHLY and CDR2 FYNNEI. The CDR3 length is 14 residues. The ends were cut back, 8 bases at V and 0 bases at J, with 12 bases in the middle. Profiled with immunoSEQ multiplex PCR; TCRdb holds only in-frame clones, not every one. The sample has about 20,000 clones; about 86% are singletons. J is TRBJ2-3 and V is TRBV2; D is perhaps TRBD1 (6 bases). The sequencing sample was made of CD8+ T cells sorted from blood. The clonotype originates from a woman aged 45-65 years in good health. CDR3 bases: TGTGCCAGCCAATACAGGGCTAGCACAGATACGCAGTATTTT. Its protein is CASQYRASTDTQYF.